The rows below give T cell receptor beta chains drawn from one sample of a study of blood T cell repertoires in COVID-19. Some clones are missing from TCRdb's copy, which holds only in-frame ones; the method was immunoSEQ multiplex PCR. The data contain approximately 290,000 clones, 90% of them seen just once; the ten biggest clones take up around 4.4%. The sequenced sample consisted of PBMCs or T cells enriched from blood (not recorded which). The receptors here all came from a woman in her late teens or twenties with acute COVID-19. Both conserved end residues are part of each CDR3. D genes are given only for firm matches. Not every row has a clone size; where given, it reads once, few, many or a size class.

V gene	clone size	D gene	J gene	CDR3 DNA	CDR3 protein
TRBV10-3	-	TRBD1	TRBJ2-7	TGTGCCACCGGACAGGGAGCAAACGAGCAGTACTTC	CATGQGANEQYF
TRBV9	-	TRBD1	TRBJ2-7	TGTGCCAGCAGCCCATCGGACAGGGTACTCTCAGAGCAGTACTTC	CASSPSDRVLSEQYF
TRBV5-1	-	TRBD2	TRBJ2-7	TGCGCCAGCAGCTCGGACTCAACCGGGACTAGCGGGAGATCCGGCGGCCACGAGCAGTACTTC	CASSSDSTGTSGRSGGHEQYF
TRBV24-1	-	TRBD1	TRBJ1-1	TGTGCCACCAGTGACCCCAGGACAGGAGGTACGGAAGCTTTCTTT	CATSDPRTGGTEAFF
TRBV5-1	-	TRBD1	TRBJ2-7	TGCGCCAGCAGCCTAGTTAGACAGGGGTCCTACGAGCAGTACTTC	CASSLVRQGSYEQYF
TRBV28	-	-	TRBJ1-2	TGTGCCAGCAGTTTTCCAGGGTCTAATGGCTACACCTTC	CASSFPGSNGYTF
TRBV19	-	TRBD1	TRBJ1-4	TGTGCCAGTACCATTACGACAGGGGGAAACGAAAAACTGTTTTTT	CASTITTGGNEKLFF
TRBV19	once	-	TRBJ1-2	TGTGCCAGTAGTATACCCCCTACAGGCTATGGCTACACCTTC	CASSIPPTGYGYTF
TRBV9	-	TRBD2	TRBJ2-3	TGTGCCAGCAGCGTAGGTAGTAGCGGGAGGACTCGCACAGATACGCAGTATTTT	CASSVGSSGRTRTDTQYF
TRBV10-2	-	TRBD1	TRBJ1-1	TGCGCCAGCAGTCAACCGGACAGGGGGCAAGCTTTCTTT	CASSQPDRGQAFF
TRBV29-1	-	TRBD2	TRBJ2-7	TGCAGCGTGCGTCCGGGACTAGCGGGAGGGCCTATCTCCTACGAGCAGTACTTC	CSVRPGLAGGPISYEQYF
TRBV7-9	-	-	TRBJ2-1	TGTGCCAGCACCCAAGACTACGTCCCGGAGCAGTTCTTC	CASTQDYVPEQFF
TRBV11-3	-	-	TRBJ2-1	TGTGCCAGCAGCTTAGTAGGGGGTAATGAGCAGTTCTTC	CASSLVGGNEQFF
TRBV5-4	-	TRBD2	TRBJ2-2	TGTGCCAGCAGCCCACCCACTAGCGATGGGACCGGGGAGCTGTTTTTT	CASSPPTSDGTGELFF
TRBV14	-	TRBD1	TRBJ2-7	TGTGCCAGCAGCCAAGAACGGGACAGGTTCTACGAGCAGTACTTC	CASSQERDRFYEQYF
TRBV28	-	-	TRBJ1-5	TGTGCCAGCAGTCAGCGGACAGCAAGTTATAGCAATCAGCCCCAGCATTTT	CASSQRTASYSNQPQHF
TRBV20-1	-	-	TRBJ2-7	TGCAGTGCTAGTGGAACTAGCATCTCCTACGAGCAGTACTTC	CSASGTSISYEQYF
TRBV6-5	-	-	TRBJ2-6	TGTGCCAGCAACCGGTTTGAGGCCAACGTCCTGACTTTC	CASNRFEANVLTF
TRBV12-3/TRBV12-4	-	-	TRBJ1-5	TGTGCCAGCAGTTTAGGGGGAGATCAGCCCCAGCATTTT	CASSLGGDQPQHF
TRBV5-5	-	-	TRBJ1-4	TGTGCCAGCAGCTTGGTGACGGGGGAAGAAAAACTGTTTTTT	CASSLVTGEEKLFF
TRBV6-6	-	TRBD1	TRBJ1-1	TGTGCCAGCAGCCGAGGGACAGGGGGCAACCCCGGGACTGAAGCTTTCTTT	CASSRGTGGNPGTEAFF
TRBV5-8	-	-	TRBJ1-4	TGTGCCAGCAACCAGGTGCCGAATGAAAAACTGTTTTTT	CASNQVPNEKLFF
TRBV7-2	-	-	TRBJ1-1	TGTGCCAGCAGACAGGGCATGAACACTGAAGCTTTCTTT	CASRQGMNTEAFF
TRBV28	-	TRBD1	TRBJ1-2	TGTGCCAGCAGCACACAGGGGTACTATGGCTACACCTTC	CASSTQGYYGYTF
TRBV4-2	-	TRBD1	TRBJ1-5	TGTGCCAGCAGCCCAATGGGACAGGGCGTACAGCCCCAGCATTTT	CASSPMGQGVQPQHF
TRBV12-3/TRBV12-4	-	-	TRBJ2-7	TGTGCCAGCAGTTTCTGGATCGGGGACGAGCAGTACTTC	CASSFWIGDEQYF
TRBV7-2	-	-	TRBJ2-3	TGTGCCAGCAGCATTACTCTAGCGCAAGCCGGGAATACGCAGTATTTT	CASSITLAQAGNTQYF
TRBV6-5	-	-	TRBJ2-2	TGTGCCAGCAGTCGTAGCGGAGGAAACACCGGGGAGCTGTTTTTT	CASSRSGGNTGELFF
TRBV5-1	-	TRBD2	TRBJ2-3	TGCGCCAGCAGCTTGGGGGCTCAGGGCGGGAGAGGGACAGATACGCAGTATTTT	CASSLGAQGGRGTDTQYF
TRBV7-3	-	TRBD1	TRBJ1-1	TGTGCCAGCAGCGTGGGACAGGGGCCCAAAGCTTTCTTT	CASSVGQGPKAFF
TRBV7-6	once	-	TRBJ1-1	TGTGCCAGCAGCCTACTCCATCCGGGGAACACTGAAGCTTTCTTT	CASSLLHPGNTEAFF
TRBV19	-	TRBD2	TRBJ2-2	TGTGCCAGTAGACCCCTAGCGGGAGGGTTCACCGGGGAGCTGTTTTTT	CASRPLAGGFTGELFF
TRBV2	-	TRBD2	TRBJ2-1	TGTGCCAGCACTACTAGCGGGAGTTACAATGAGCAGTTCTTC	CASTTSGSYNEQFF
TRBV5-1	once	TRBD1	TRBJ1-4	TGCGCCAGCAGCCCCGTGACAGGGGCTAATGAAAAACTGTTTTTT	CASSPVTGANEKLFF
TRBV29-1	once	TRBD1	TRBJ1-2	TGCAGCGAGGGACAGGGGGCGGGCTATGGCTACACCTTC	CSEGQGAGYGYTF
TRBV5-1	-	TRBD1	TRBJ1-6	TGCGCCAGCAGCTTGACGCCGGGACAGGGAAATTCACCCCTCCACTTT	CASSLTPGQGNSPLHF
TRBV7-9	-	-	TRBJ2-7	TGTGCCAGCAGCTTGGGGGCCCACGAGCAGTACTTC	CASSLGAHEQYF
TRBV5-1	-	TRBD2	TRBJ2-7	TGCGCCAGCAGCGTCTCCGGGACTAGAATGAAGCAGTACTTC	CASSVSGTRMKQYF
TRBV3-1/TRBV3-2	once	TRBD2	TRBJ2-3	TGTGCCAGCAGCCTCCGGACTAGCGGCACAGATACGCAGTATTTT	CASSLRTSGTDTQYF
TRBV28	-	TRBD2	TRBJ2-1	TGTGCCAGCAGTTCTGGCGGGACTAGCGGTACTAATGAGCAGTTCTTC	CASSSGGTSGTNEQFF
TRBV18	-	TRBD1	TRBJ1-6	TGTGCCAGCTCACATGCCGCGCGGGACAGGGGGAATTCACCCCTCCACTTT	CASSHAARDRGNSPLHF
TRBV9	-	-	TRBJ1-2	TGTGCCAGCAGCGTAGGGGCGGGGCTCGTCTATGGCTACACCTTC	CASSVGAGLVYGYTF
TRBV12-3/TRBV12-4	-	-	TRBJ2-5	TGTGCCAGCAGGAGGACTGACCAAGAGACCCAGTACTTC	CASRRTDQETQYF
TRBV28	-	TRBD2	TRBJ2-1	TGTGCCAGCAGTTTTGGCGGGAGAAATGAGCAGTTCTTC	CASSFGGRNEQFF
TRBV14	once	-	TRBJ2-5	TGTGCCAGCAGCCCTCAACAGGGACCCCAAGAGACCCAGTACTTC	CASSPQQGPQETQYF
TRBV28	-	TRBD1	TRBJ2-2	TGTGCCAGCAGCCAGCTTACAGTGGGACAGGGTTGGGCCGGGGAGCTGTTTTTT	CASSQLTVGQGWAGELFF
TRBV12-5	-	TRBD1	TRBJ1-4	TGTGCTAGTGGCTCCGGACAGGGCAATGAAAAACTGTTTTTT	CASGSGQGNEKLFF
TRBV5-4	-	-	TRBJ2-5	TGTGCCAGCAGCTTAGGCGGGGGCTTGGGGGAGACCCAGTACTTC	CASSLGGGLGETQYF
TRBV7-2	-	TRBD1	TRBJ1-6	TGTGCCAGCAGCTTAGCGACAGGGGGGGGGTCACCCCTCCACTTT	CASSLATGGGSPLHF
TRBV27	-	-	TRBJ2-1	TGTGCCAGCAGTTTGAATACAGCCTACAATGAGCAGTTCTTC	CASSLNTAYNEQFF
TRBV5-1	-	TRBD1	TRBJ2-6	TGCGCCAGTACAAGCCCTGGGAAGGGGGCCTGGGCTGGGGCCAACGTCCTGACTTTC	CASTSPGKGAWAGANVLTF
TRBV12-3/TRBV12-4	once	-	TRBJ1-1	TGTGCCAGCAGTTTAGGCTGGAGTGCTTTCTTT	CASSLGWSAFF
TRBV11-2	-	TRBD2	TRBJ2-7	TGTGCCAGCAGCTTAGCCCTAGCGGGAGGTCCTTACGAGCAGTACTTC	CASSLALAGGPYEQYF